These T cell receptor beta chains were read from a single sample in a study of blood T cell repertoires in COVID-19. The method was immunoSEQ multiplex PCR; TCRdb's version includes in-frame clones alone and lacks a portion of them. This sample has around 220,000 clones, with roughly four fifths found just once. Sample: peripheral blood. The receptors stem from a woman older than 75 with COVID-19, enrolled during active disease. CDR3s include the opening cysteine and the closing phenylalanine or tryptophan. The D gene is left open where the match is weak.

>16|TRBD1|TRBJ1-6|TRBV7-9
TGTGCCAGCAGAGAACAGGGGGCAGCGGTTGGCTCACCCCTCCACTTT
CASREQGAAVGSPLHF
>17|TRBD1|TRBJ1-5|TRBV9
TGTGCCAGCAGCGCCGGGACAGGGTCCGGTTCGCGACAGCCCCAGCATTTT
CASSAGTGSGSRQPQHF
>14|.|TRBJ1-6|TRBV9
TGTGCCAGCAGACAGGGAAACCTAAATTCACCCCTCCACTTT
CASRQGNLNSPLHF
>17|TRBD1|TRBJ2-3|TRBV19
TGTGCCAGTAGTACCGGGACAGGGGGCTGGAGGGCAGATACGCAGTATTTT
CASSTGTGGWRADTQYF
>16|TRBD2|TRBJ2-1|TRBV5-1
TGCGCCAGCAGCTTTCAGGTAGCGGGAGCCTCCAATGAGCAGTTCTTC
CASSFQVAGASNEQFF
>15|.|TRBJ1-4|TRBV5-1
TGCGCCAGCAGCCTAGGACAGCCAACTAATGAAAAACTGTTTTTT
CASSLGQPTNEKLFF
>13|.|TRBJ1-6|TRBV6-5
TGTGCCAGCAGTTGGGGAGGGAATTCACCCCTCCACTTT
CASSWGGNSPLHF
>13|.|TRBJ1-3|TRBV3-1/TRBV3-2
TGTGCCAGCAGCCAAGTTTGGCAAAACACCATATATTTT
CASSQVWQNTIYF
>13|.|TRBJ1-3|TRBV6-1
TGTGCCAGCAGTGAAATGGGCGCCGACACCATATATTTT
CASSEMGADTIYF
>17|.|TRBJ1-5|TRBV19
TGTGCCAGAGGTTGTGGGGGCGGATGGACCGCGAATCAGCCCCAGCATTTT
CARGCGGGWTANQPQHF
>15|.|TRBJ1-6|TRBV6-4
TGTGCCACCCGTCAAAACTCTTTACTCAATTCACCCCTCCACTTT
CATRQNSLLNSPLHF
>15|.|TRBJ1-6|TRBV5-1
TGCGCCAGCAGCTTGGGGGGAGCGGGAGATTCACCCCTCCACTTT
CASSLGGAGDSPLHF